This T cell receptor (beta chain) was captured by sequencing in a study of T cell responses to AZD1222 COVID-19 vaccine. Study outcomes and limitations: Regions 160-218 and 743-854 dominated among vaccine-associated CD4 TCRs spanning spike. When two AZD1222 doses had been given, Spike-specific TCR breadth and depth rose. A reported finding is that nearly half of spike-specific TCRs target unmutated variant regions. Most donors were white British, females outnumbered males, and clonal diversity was possibly underestimated.

As regards this clone: What it recognizes is unknown.

Clones were read by immunoSEQ multiplex PCR, and TCRdb kept only the in-frame ones, dropping some. The repertoire holds under 170,000 clones, with roughly 94% as singletons. CDR1 SGHTA and CDR2 FQGNSA come from the germline V gene. The V end lost 4 bases, the J end lost 5 bases, and 12 bases lay between the germline ends. This CDR3 has 14 amino acids. This sample comprised peripheral blood, obtained on day 0 of AZD1222 vaccination. The clonotype comes from an adult in good health. The chain uses TRBV7-2 and TRBJ1-5, with a possible D match to TRBD1 (6 bases). CDR3: CASSSHRVHQPQHF. For the CDR3, the DNA is TGTGCCAGCAGCTCACACAGGGTGCATCAGCCCCAGCATTTT. The variable domain in full, with the rest retrieved from reference TRBV7-2 and TRBJ1-5, is GAGVSQSPSNKVTEKGKDVELRCDPISGHTALYWYRQSLGQGLEFLIYFQGNSAPDKSGLPSDRFSAERTGGSVSTLTIQRTQQEDSAVYLCASSSHRVHQPQHFGDGTRLSIL.